These 10 T cell receptor beta chains originate from one sample sequenced in a study of response to subunit inactivated influenza vaccine. One entry per CDR3 protein, called by TCRdb with MiXCR from the RT-PCR reads. The profile covers just under 550,000 distinct CDR3 sequences, with less than 25% appearing a single time and approximately 3% taken by the ten largest. This sample was shared with a second study, whose subject was T cells expressing NK-cell markers. Turning to that study: UMI-tagged 5'RACE template switching yielded the TCR beta cDNA.

Sequenced material: CD4+ T cells sorted from PBMCs, taken approximately 13 days after vaccination. The receptors come from a man aged 45-65 years who received an inactivated influenza vaccine.

This sequence joins TRBV13 and TRBJ2-3, with 10 bases aligning to TRBD2. V lost 2 bases to trimming and J lost 3 bases; unmatched junction nucleotides: 5. Germline V CDR1 and CDR2: PRHDT, FYEKMQ (reference sequence). The CDR3 extends over 16 amino acids. CDR3 protein: CASSLYERGGTDTQYF. The CDR3 DNA is TGTGCCAGCAGCTTATACGAGCGGGGGGGAACAGATACGCAGTATTTT. Filled out from reference TRBV13 and TRBJ2-3, the complete variable domain reads AAGVIQSPRHLIKEKRETATLKCYPIPRHDTVYWYQQGPGQDPQFLISFYEKMQSDKGSIPDRFSAQQFSDYHSELNMSSLELGDSALYFCASSLYERGGTDTQYFGPGTRLTVL.

The chain has TRBV3-1 and TRBJ1-4, with a tentative D call TRBD1 (5 bases). The CDR3 extends over 15 amino acids. Trimming stripped 4 bases from V and 5 bases from J, with 14 bases between. The germline gives CDR1 LGHDT, CDR2 YNNKEL (reference sequence). The CDR3 reads CASSPTGPTNEKLFF. CDR3 DNA sequence: TGTGCCAGCAGCCCAACAGGTCCTACCAATGAAAAACTGTTTTTT. Supplemented by reference TRBV3-1 and TRBJ1-4, the full variable domain reads DTAVSQTPKYLVTQMGNDKSIKCEQNLGHDTMYWYKQDSKKFLKIMFSYNNKELIINETVPNRFSPKSPDKAHLNLHINSLELGDSAVYFCASSPTGPTNEKLFFGSGTQLSVL.

This clonotype was observed many times. The rearrangement uses TRBV5-1 and TRBJ1-5; TRBD1 is a possible D gene (5 bases). Between the trimmed V and J ends, which lost 5 bases and 4 bases, there was a span of 16 bases. The CDR3 has 15 residues. From germline, CDR1 is SGHRS and CDR2 YFSETQ. CDR3 nucleotide sequence: TGCGCCAGCAGGGTCCGGCCGGGGGGAAATCAGCCCCAGCATTTT. Its protein is CASRVRPGGNQPQHF. The variable domain in full, completed from reference TRBV5-1 and TRBJ1-5, reads KAGVTQTPRYLIKTRGQQVTLSCSPISGHRSVSWYQQTPGQGLQFLFEYFSETQRNKGNFPGRFSGRQFSNSRSEMNVSTLELGDSALYLCASRVRPGGNQPQHFGDGTRLSIL.

The rearrangement uses TRBV19 and TRBJ2-3, with unresolved D. The V gene's germline CDR1 is LNHDA and CDR2 SQIVND (reference sequence). V was pared by 8 bases and J by 5 bases, with 17 bases between. The CDR3 has 14 residues. Written as DNA, the CDR3 is TGTGCCAGTGCCAGGAAAGGGTGGAGAGATACGCAGTATTTT. Amino acid sequence: CASARKGWRDTQYF.

This clonotype occurred a few times. This chain connects TRBV3-1 to TRBJ1-2; TRBD1 is a possible D gene (5 bases). The length of the CDR3 is 15 residues. V lost 4 bases to trimming and J lost 0 bases, with 12 bases between them. The germline CDR1 and CDR2 sequences are LGHDT and YNNKEL (reference sequence). The CDR3 DNA follows: TGTGCCAGCAGCCCGAGGACAAGTCCTAACTATGGCTACACCTTC. Protein: CASSPRTSPNYGYTF.

This chain links TRBV2 with TRBJ2-3; D is possibly TRBD2 (7 bases). The length of the CDR3 is 19 residues. CDR1 is SNHLY, CDR2 FYNNEI, per germline. Between the trimmed V and J ends, which lost 5 bases and 6 bases, there was a span of 30 bases. Written as DNA, the CDR3 is TGTGCCAGCAGTCGGCGGGTGGCGGGGGCCGTATCAAGTGCGGATACGCAGTATTTT. Translating gives CASSRRVAGAVSSADTQYF.

The J gene is TRBJ2-5, the V gene TRBV20-1; D perhaps matches TRBD2 (6 bases). The CDR3 has 14 amino acids. V shed 5 bases and J shed 0 bases, with 13 bases lying between them. The germline gives CDR1 DFQATT, CDR2 SNEGSKA (reference sequence). The CDR3 loop reads CSAAGGLYQETQYF. The CDR3 DNA sequence: TGCAGTGCTGCTGGGGGACTTTACCAAGAGACCCAGTACTTC.

The rearrangement joins TRBV12-3 or TRBV12-4 to TRBJ2-2, with D possibly TRBD2 on 6 matching bases. With 7 bases removed from V and 5 bases from J, the gap between germline ends came to 11 bases. This CDR3 is 13 amino acids long. The CDR3 protein is CASISGLTGELFF. Written as DNA, the CDR3 is TGTGCCAGCATAAGCGGGTTGACCGGGGAGCTGTTTTTT.

The J gene is TRBJ1-6, the V gene TRBV5-1, with D tentatively TRBD1 (5 bases). Germline V gene sequence: CDR1 SGHRS, CDR2 YFSETQ. V shed 4 bases and J shed 7 bases, with 15 bases lying between them. The CDR3 totals 15 residues. The CDR3 sequence: CASSRDRRENSPLHF. CDR3 in DNA: TGCGCCAGCAGCAGGGACCGCCGAGAGAATTCACCCCTCCACTTT.

The V gene is TRBV20-1, the J gene TRBJ2-7; possible D gene TRBD1, 6 bases. The length of the CDR3 is 14 residues. Germline loops: CDR1 DFQATT, CDR2 SNEGSKA (reference sequence). The V gene lost 6 bases and the J gene lost 0 bases, with 15 bases spanning the gap. The CDR3 sequence is CSATPRQDSYEQYF. In DNA, the CDR3 is TGCAGTGCGACCCCTCGACAGGACTCCTACGAGCAGTACTTC.